This is a list of T cell receptor beta chains from one sample in a study of blood T cell repertoires in COVID-19. Method: immunoSEQ multiplex PCR; TCRdb's copy keeps in-frame clones and lacks some. The repertoire holds about 150,000 clones, with 60% to 85% as singletons. Sample: peripheral blood. The receptors were gathered from an elderly man with acute or convalescent COVID-19. Both conserved end residues are part of each CDR3. D genes are given only for firm matches. Clone size is shown for a subset of rows, as once, few, many or a class of expanded clone.

clone size: once
D gene: TRBD1
J gene: TRBJ1-5
V gene: TRBV19
CDR3 protein: CASSPRTGDPNQPQHF
CDR3 DNA: TGTGCCAGTAGCCCCCGGACAGGGGATCCCAATCAGCCCCAGCATTTT

clone size: -
D gene: -
J gene: TRBJ1-1
V gene: TRBV5-6
CDR3 protein: CASFRGRNTEAFF
CDR3 DNA: TGTGCCAGCTTTAGGGGCAGGAACACTGAAGCTTTCTTT

clone size: -
D gene: -
J gene: TRBJ1-5
V gene: TRBV21-1
CDR3 protein: CAPRTGSGQPQHF
CDR3 DNA: TGTGCCCCACGGACAGGGAGCGGTCAGCCCCAGCATTTT

clone size: -
D gene: TRBD2
J gene: TRBJ2-1
V gene: TRBV27
CDR3 protein: CASSPGTSGATTYNEQFF
CDR3 DNA: TGTGCCAGCAGTCCCGGGACTAGCGGGGCAACCACCTACAATGAGCAGTTCTTC

clone size: -
D gene: TRBD1
J gene: TRBJ2-3
V gene: TRBV6-5
CDR3 protein: CASSSEGGWSTDTQYF
CDR3 DNA: TGTGCCAGCAGTTCCGAAGGGGGCTGGAGCACAGATACGCAGTATTTT

clone size: -
D gene: -
J gene: TRBJ1-5
V gene: TRBV19
CDR3 protein: CASSYGGVDQPQHF
CDR3 DNA: TGTGCCAGTAGTTACGGAGGGGTAGATCAGCCCCAGCATTTT

clone size: few
D gene: TRBD2
J gene: TRBJ2-1
V gene: TRBV5-1
CDR3 protein: CASGILAGAYNEQFF
CDR3 DNA: TGCGCCAGCGGGATCCTAGCGGGGGCCTACAATGAGCAGTTCTTC

clone size: -
D gene: TRBD2
J gene: TRBJ2-3
V gene: TRBV5-6
CDR3 protein: CASSPGLAGGLLTDTQYF
CDR3 DNA: TGTGCCAGCAGCCCGGGACTAGCGGGGGGCTTACTCACAGATACGCAGTATTTT

clone size: once
D gene: TRBD1
J gene: TRBJ2-2
V gene: TRBV5-8
CDR3 protein: CASSSGDRSHHTGELFF
CDR3 DNA: TGTGCCAGCAGCTCTGGGGACAGATCCCACCACACCGGGGAGCTGTTTTTT

clone size: -
D gene: -
J gene: TRBJ2-1
V gene: TRBV6-5
CDR3 protein: CASSYSWGPYNEQFF
CDR3 DNA: TGTGCCAGCAGTTACTCCTGGGGCCCCTACAATGAGCAGTTCTTC

clone size: -
D gene: TRBD1
J gene: TRBJ1-1
V gene: TRBV10-3
CDR3 protein: CAISGTGSEAFF
CDR3 DNA: TGTGCCATCAGCGGGACAGGGAGTGAGGCTTTCTTT

clone size: once
D gene: -
J gene: TRBJ2-3
V gene: TRBV27
CDR3 protein: CASRGAAVGVSTDTQYF
CDR3 DNA: TGTGCCAGCAGGGGGGCCGCTGTAGGGGTGAGCACAGATACGCAGTATTTT

clone size: -
D gene: TRBD2
J gene: TRBJ2-3
V gene: TRBV5-1
CDR3 protein: CASSLVPTGAGGRDTQYF
CDR3 DNA: TGCGCCAGCAGCTTGGTTCCGACAGGAGCGGGGGGACGGGATACGCAGTATTTT

clone size: -
D gene: TRBD1
J gene: TRBJ1-6
V gene: TRBV5-1
CDR3 protein: CASSLGSGTGSSYNSPLHF
CDR3 DNA: TGCGCCAGCAGCTTGGGCTCTGGGACAGGGAGCTCCTATAATTCACCCCTCCACTTT

clone size: -
D gene: -
J gene: TRBJ1-2
V gene: TRBV5-5
CDR3 protein: CASSVLLNYGYTF
CDR3 DNA: TGTGCCAGCAGCGTACTGCTTAACTATGGCTACACCTTC

clone size: -
D gene: -
J gene: TRBJ2-5
V gene: TRBV11-1
CDR3 protein: CASSPPGVKETQYF
CDR3 DNA: TGTGCCAGCAGCCCACCGGGGGTAAAAGAGACCCAGTACTTC

clone size: -
D gene: -
J gene: TRBJ2-1
V gene: TRBV3-1/TRBV3-2
CDR3 protein: CASSQDPRKNEQFF
CDR3 DNA: TGTGCCAGCAGCCAAGATCCCAGGAAGAATGAGCAGTTCTTC

clone size: -
D gene: -
J gene: TRBJ1-3
V gene: TRBV20-1
CDR3 protein: CSASLQFSGNTIYF
CDR3 DNA: TGCAGTGCTAGTTTACAGTTCTCTGGAAACACCATATATTTT

clone size: -
D gene: TRBD2
J gene: TRBJ2-2
V gene: TRBV6-5
CDR3 protein: CASLLAANTGELFF
CDR3 DNA: TGTGCCAGCTTACTAGCGGCGAACACCGGGGAGCTGTTTTTT